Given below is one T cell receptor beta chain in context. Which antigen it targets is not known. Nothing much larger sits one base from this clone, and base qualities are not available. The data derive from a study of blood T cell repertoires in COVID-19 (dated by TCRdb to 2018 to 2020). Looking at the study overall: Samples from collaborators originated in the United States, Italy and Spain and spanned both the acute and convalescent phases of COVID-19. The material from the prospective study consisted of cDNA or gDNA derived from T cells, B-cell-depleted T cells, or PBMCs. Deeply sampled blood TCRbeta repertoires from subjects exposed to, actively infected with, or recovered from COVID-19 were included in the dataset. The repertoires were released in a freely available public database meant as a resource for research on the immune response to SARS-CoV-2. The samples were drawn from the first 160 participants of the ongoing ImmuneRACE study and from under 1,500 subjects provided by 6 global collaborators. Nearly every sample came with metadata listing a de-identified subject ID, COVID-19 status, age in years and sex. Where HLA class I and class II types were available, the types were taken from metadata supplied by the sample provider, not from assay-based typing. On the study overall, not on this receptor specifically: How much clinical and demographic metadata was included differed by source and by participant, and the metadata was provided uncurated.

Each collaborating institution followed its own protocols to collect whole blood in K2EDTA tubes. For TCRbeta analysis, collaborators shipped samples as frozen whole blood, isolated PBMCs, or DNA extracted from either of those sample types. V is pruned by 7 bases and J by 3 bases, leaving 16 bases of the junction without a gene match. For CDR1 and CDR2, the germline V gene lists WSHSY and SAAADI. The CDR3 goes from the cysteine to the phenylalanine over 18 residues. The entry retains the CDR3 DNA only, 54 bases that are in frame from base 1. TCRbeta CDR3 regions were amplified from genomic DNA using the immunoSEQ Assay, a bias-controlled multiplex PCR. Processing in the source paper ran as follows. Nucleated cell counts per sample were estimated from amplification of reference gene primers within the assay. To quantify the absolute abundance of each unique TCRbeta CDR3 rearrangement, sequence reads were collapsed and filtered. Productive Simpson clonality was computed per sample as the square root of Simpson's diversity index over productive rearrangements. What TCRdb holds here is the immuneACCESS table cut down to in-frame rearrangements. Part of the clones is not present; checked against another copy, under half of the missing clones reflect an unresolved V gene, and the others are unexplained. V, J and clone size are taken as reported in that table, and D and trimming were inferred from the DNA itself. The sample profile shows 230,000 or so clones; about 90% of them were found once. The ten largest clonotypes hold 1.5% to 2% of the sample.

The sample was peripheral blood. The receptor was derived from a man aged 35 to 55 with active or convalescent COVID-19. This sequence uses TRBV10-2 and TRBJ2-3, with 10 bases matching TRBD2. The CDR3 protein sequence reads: CASTGGGRVAGGTDTQYF. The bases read TGCGCCAGCACGGGGGGCGGAAGGGTAGCGGGGGGTACAGATACGCAGTATTTT.